The subject of this entry is one TCR beta chain. Its antigen remains unidentified. The data were obtained in a study of T cell responses to AZD1222 COVID-19 vaccine. Study-wide results and limits: Donors were chiefly white British, with a greater number of females, and clonal diversity was perhaps underestimated. CD4 TCRs covered the whole spike, strongest at regions 160-218 and 743-854. At study baseline, merely five or six AZD1222 recipients were seropositive.

The germline V gene encodes CDR1 SGHVS and CDR2 FQNEAQ. The CDR3 is made up of 16 amino acids. Trimming cost V 2 bases and J 3 bases, with 13 bases left between them. Data came from immunoSEQ multiplex PCR; TCRdb stores just in-frame clones and leaves some out. The table includes 85,000 to 130,000 clones, roughly 90% detected once. The material was peripheral blood, obtained on day 0 of AZD1222 vaccination. The source of this sequence is an adult in good health. The rearrangement uses TRBV7-8 and TRBJ2-2; D might be TRBD2 (7 bases). The DNA of the CDR3 is TGTGCCAGCAGCTTACTGGGGGGGGCGGACACCGGGGAGCTGTTTTTT. Its protein is CASSLLGGADTGELFF.